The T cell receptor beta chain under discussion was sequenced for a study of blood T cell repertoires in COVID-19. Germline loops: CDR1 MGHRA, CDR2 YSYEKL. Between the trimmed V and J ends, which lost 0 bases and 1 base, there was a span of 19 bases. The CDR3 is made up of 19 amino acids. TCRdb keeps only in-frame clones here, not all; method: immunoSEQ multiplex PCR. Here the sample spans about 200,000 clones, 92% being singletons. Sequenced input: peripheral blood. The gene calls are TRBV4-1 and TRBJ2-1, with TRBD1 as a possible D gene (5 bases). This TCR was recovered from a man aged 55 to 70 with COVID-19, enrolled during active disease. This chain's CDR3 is CASSQDPDTGISSYNEQFF. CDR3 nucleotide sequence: TGCGCCAGCAGCCAAGATCCGGACACCGGCATTTCTTCCTACAATGAGCAGTTCTTC.